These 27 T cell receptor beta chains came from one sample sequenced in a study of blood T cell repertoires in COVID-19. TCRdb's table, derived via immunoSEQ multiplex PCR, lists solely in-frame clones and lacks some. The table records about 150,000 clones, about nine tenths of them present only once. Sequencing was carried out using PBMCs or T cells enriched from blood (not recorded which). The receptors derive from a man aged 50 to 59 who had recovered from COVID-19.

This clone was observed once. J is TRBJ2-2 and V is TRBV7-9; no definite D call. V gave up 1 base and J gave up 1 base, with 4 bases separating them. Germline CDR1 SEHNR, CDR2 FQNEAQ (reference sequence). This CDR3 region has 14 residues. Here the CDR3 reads CASSLVRNTGELFF. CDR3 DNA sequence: TGTGCCAGCAGCTTAGTTCGGAACACCGGGGAGCTGTTTTTT.

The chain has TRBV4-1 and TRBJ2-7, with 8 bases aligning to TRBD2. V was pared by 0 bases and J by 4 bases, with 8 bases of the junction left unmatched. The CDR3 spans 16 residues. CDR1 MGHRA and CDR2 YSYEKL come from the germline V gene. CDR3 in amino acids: CASSQDLGLGAYEQYF. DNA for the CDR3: TGCGCCAGCAGCCAAGACCTGGGACTAGGGGCTTACGAGCAGTACTTC.

CDR3 region: CASSPRDRGRGTEAFF. The CDR3 region has the DNA TGTGCCAGCAGTCCCCGGGACAGGGGGCGAGGGACTGAAGCTTTCTTT. The rearrangement joins TRBV28 to TRBJ1-1; TRBD1 matches 12 bases. Trimming cost V 5 bases and J 5 bases; bases outside gene matches: 9. Per germline, CDR1 MDHEN and CDR2 SYDVKM. The CDR3 has 16 amino acids.

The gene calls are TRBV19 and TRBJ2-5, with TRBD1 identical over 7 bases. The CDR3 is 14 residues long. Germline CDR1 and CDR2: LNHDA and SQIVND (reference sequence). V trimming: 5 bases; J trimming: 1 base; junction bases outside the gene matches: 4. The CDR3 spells CASSHGTAQETQYF. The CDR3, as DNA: TGTGCCAGTAGTCACGGGACAGCCCAAGAGACCCAGTACTTC.

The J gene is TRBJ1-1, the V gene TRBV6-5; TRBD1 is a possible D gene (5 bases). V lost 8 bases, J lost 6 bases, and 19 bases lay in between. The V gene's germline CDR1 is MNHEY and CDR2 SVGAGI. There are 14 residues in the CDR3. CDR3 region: CASRLLGHDSEAFF. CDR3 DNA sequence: TGTGCCAGCCGTCTTTTGGGGCATGACTCTGAAGCTTTCTTT.

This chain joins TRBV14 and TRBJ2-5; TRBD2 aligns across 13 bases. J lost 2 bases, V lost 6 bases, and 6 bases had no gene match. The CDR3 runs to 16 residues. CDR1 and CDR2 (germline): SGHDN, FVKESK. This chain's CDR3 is CASSLTSGGTQETQYF. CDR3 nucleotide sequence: TGTGCCAGCAGTTTGACTAGCGGGGGGACTCAAGAGACCCAGTACTTC.

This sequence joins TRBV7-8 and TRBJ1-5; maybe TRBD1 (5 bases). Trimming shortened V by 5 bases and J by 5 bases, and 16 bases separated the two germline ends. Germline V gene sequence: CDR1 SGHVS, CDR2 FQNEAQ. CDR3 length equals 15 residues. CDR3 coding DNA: TGTGCCAGCAGCCGAGTTGGGGACTTTTATCAGCCCCAGCATTTT. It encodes CASSRVGDFYQPQHF.

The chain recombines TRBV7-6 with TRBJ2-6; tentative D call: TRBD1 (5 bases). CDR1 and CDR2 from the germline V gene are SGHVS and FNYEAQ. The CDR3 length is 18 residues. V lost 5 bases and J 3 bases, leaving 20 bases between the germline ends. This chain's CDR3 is CASSPKRSGFGGANVLTF. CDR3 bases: TGTGCCAGCAGCCCCAAGAGGTCAGGGTTTGGTGGGGCCAACGTCCTGACTTTC.

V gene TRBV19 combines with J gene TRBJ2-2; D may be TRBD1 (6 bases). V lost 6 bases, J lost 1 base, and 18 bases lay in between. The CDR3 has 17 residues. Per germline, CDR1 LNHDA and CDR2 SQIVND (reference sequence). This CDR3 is CASRIPRQGRNTGELFF. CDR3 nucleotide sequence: TGTGCCAGTAGGATTCCCCGGCAGGGGCGGAACACCGGGGAGCTGTTTTTT. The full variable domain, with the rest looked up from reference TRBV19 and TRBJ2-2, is DGGITQSPKYLFRKEGQNVTLSCEQNLNHDAMYWYRQDPGQGLRLIYYSQIVNDFQKGDIAEGYSVSREKKESFPLTVTSAQKNPTAFYLCASRIPRQGRNTGELFFGEGSRLTVL.

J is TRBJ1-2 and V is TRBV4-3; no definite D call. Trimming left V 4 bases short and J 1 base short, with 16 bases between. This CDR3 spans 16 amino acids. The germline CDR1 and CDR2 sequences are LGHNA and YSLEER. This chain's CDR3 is CASSPQIDTFNYGYTF. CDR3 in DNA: TGCGCCAGCAGCCCTCAGATCGACACCTTTAACTATGGCTACACCTTC.

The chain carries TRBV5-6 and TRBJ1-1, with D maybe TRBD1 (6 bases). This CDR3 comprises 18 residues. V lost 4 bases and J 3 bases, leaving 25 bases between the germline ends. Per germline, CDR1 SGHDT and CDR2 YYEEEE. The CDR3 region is CASSINLQGFTGDTEAFF. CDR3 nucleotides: TGTGCCAGCAGCATTAACCTACAGGGATTTACCGGGGACACTGAAGCTTTCTTT.

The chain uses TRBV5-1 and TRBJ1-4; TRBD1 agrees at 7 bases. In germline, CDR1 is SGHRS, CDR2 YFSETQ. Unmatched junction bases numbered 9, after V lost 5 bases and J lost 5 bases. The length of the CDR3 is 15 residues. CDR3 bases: TGCGCCAGCAGGGTCGAAGGGGGCGTAAATGAAAAACTGTTTTTT. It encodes CASRVEGGVNEKLFF.

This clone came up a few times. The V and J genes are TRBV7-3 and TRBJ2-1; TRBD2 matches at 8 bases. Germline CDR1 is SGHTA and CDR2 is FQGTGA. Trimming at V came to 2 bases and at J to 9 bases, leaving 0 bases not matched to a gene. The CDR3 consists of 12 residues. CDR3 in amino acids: CASSLREGEQFF. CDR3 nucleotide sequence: TGTGCCAGCAGCTTACGGGAGGGTGAGCAGTTCTTC.

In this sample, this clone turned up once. In DNA, the CDR3 is TGTGCCAGCAGGGCTGGGAACACTGAAGCTTTCTTT. It codes for CASRAGNTEAFF. This sequence joins TRBV7-2 and TRBJ1-1; D is unclear. Germline-derived CDR1 and CDR2 are SGHTA and FQGNSA. The V and J ends lost 6 bases and 1 base respectively, with 6 bases between them. The CDR3 length is 12 residues.

This CDR3 is CASSLGGGQGGEKLFF. The CDR3 DNA follows: TGTGCCAGCAGCTTGGGTGGCGGGCAGGGAGGGGAAAAACTGTTTTTT. The rearrangement links TRBV5-4 to TRBJ1-4; the D gene is possibly TRBD1 (5 bases). The CDR3 runs to 16 residues. V was clipped by 0 bases and J by 8 bases, with 17 bases between them. Germline CDR1 is SGHNT and CDR2 is YYREEE (reference sequence).

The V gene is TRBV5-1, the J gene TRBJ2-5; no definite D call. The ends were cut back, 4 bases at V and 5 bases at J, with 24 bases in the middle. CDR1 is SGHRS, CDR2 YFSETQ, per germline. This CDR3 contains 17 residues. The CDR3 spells CASSVWFGNWASETQYF. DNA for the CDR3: TGCGCCAGCAGCGTTTGGTTTGGAAATTGGGCGTCGGAGACCCAGTACTTC.

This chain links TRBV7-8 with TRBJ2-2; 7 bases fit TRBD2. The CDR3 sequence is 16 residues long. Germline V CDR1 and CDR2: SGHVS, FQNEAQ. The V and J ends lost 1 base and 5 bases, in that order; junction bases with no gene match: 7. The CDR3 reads CASSLVAAGRTGELFF. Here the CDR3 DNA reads TGTGCCAGCAGCTTAGTGGCAGCGGGGAGGACCGGGGAGCTGTTTTTT.

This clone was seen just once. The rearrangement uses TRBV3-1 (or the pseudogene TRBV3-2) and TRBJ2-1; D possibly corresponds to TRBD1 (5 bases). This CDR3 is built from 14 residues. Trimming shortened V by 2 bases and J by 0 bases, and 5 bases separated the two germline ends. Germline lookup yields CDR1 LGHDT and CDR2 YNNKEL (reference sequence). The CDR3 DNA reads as TGTGCCAGCAGCCAACAGGGCTCCTACAATGAGCAGTTCTTC. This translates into CASSQQGSYNEQFF.

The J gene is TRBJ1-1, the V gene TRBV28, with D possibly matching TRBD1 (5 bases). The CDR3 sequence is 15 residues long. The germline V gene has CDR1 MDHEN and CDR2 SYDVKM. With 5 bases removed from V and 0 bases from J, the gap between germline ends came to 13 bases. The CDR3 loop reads CASSPPGAVNTEAFF. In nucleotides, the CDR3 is TGTGCCAGCAGTCCCCCTGGGGCGGTGAACACTGAAGCTTTCTTT.

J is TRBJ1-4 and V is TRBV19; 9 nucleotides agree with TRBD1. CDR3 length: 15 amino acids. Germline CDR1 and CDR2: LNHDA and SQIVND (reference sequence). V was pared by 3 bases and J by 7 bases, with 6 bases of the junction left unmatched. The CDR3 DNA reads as TGTGCCAGTAGTATGTCCGGGACAGGGTCTGAAAAACTGTTTTTT. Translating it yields CASSMSGTGSEKLFF.

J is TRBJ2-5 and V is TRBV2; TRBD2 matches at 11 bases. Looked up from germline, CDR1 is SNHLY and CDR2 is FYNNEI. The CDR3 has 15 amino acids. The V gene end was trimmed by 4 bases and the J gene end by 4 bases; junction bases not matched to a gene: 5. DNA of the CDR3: TGTGCCAGCAGTGTTACTAGCGGGAGACGAGAGACCCAGTACTTC. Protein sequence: CASSVTSGRRETQYF.

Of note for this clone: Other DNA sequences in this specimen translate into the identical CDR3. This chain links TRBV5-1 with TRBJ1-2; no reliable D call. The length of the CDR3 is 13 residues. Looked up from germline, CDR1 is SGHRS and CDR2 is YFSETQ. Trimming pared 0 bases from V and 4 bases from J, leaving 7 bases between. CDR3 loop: CASSLGRLYGYTF. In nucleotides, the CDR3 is TGCGCCAGCAGCTTGGGGCGACTCTATGGCTACACCTTC.

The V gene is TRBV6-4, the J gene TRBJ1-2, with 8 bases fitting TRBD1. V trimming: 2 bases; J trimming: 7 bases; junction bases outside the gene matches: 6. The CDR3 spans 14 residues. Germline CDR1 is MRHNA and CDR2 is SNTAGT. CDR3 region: CASSDKGQGGGYTF. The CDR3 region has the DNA TGTGCCAGCAGTGACAAAGGACAGGGCGGTGGCTACACCTTC.

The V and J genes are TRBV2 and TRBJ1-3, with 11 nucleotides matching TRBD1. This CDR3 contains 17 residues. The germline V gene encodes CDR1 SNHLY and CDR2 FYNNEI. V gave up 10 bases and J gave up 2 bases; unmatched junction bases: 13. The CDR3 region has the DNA TGTGCCACCGCCGGGACAGGGGGTACCCGGGCTGGAAACACCATATATTTT. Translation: CATAGTGGTRAGNTIYF.

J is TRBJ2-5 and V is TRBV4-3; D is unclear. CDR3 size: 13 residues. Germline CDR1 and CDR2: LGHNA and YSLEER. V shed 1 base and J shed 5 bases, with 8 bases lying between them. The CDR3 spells CASSQGQSETQYF. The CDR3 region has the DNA TGCGCCAGCAGCCAAGGGCAGTCGGAGACCCAGTACTTC.

CDR3 DNA sequence: TGTGCCAGTAGTAAGGGACAGGGGGTTGAGCAGTTCTTC. Amino acids: CASSKGQGVEQFF. This rearrangement joins TRBV19 to TRBJ2-1; 11 positions agree with TRBD1. The J segment lost 9 bases and the V segment lost 4 bases, leaving 2 bases of the junction unmatched. The CDR3 length is 13 residues. Germline CDR1 and CDR2: LNHDA and SQIVND (reference sequence).

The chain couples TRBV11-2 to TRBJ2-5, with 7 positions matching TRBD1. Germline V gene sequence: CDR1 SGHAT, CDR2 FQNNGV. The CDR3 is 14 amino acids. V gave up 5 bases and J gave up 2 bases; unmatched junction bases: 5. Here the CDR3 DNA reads TGTGCCAGCAGCCGGGGACAGCTTCAAGAGACCCAGTACTTC. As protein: CASSRGQLQETQYF.